The present TCR beta chain was sequenced within a study of shared clonotypes between healthy human individuals. The method was immunoSEQ multiplex PCR; TCRdb's version includes in-frame clones alone and lacks a portion of them. The top ten clones hold under 30% of a sample with under 850,000 clones, 80% to 95% of them seen once. The naive CD8 population came from CD45RO-negative cells selected for CCR7, without terminally differentiated effector memory CD45RA+ cells. CDR1 and CDR2 (germline): MNHNY, SVGAGI (reference sequence). This CDR3 region has 12 residues. Trimming removed 6 bases at V and 14 bases at J, with 16 bases between.

The J gene is TRBJ1-4, the V gene TRBV6-6; TRBD1 might be the D (5 bases). Material: naive CD8+ T cells sorted from blood. The receptor was isolated from a man younger than 45 in good health. The chain's CDR3 is CASSLQGTELFF. CDR3 in DNA: TGTGCCAGCAGCCTTCAGGGTACAGAGCTGTTTTTT.